This T cell receptor beta chain was documented in a study of T cells in Graves' hyperthyroidism and ophthalmopathy. The study, taken as a whole, reports: In the blood, most expanded thyroid clonotypes above 0.001 appeared as well. Ophthalmopathy cases were set apart from stable hyperthyroidism by a 13 V-J model.

This clonotype has a count of ten or more. Its antigen is as yet unknown. The PBMCs were sourced from fresh peripheral blood (approximately 9.6 ml). V lost 7 bases and J lost 2, with 13 bases in between. In germline, CDR1 is SNHLY, CDR2 FYNNEI. This CDR3 has 14 residues. RNA transcripts were the template for amplifying TCR beta CDR3 regions. The TCR CDR3 first-round RT-PCR relied on the HTBI primer set. MiXCR was run by TCRdb on the multiplex PCR reads, yielding one entry per CDR3 protein. The data show more than 300,000 distinct CDR3 sequences, approximately 18% seen once. The sequenced sample was blood. The sequence came from a woman aged 25 to 39 with Graves' hyperthyroidism that later progressed to Graves' ophthalmopathy. This sequence joins TRBV2 and TRBJ2-3, with D uncertain. Written as DNA, the CDR3 is TGTGCCAGCAACTTTAAAGGGATCACAGATACGCAGTATTTT. This gives the protein CASNFKGITDTQYF. Together with reference TRBV2 and TRBJ2-3, the CDR3 gives the full variable domain: EPEVTQTPSHQVTQMGQEVILRCVPISNHLYFYWYRQILGQKVEFLVSFYNNEISEKSEIFDDQFSVERPDGSNFTLKIRSTKLEDSAMYFCASNFKGITDTQYFGPGTRLTVL.